The 17 T cell receptor beta chains in this list originate from one sample, sequenced in a study of cytomegalovirus exposure and HLA in healthy donors. Primers: 60 Vbeta forward and 13 Jbeta reverse. Produced via immunoSEQ multiplex PCR; TCRdb's table is partial and in-frame only. This table holds 99,000 or so clones, about four fifths found once. The sequencing sample was made of PBMCs. The receptors shown here come from a female donor in good health and CMV-seropositive.

The V call is TRBV7-9, the J call TRBJ2-1; the match to TRBD1 covers 7 bases. The CDR3 runs 14 residues. V trimming: 4 bases; J trimming: 4 bases; junction bases outside the gene matches: 4. Germline CDR1 SEHNR, CDR2 FQNEAQ (reference sequence). The CDR3 reads CASSYGQAYNEQFF. The CDR3 DNA is TGTGCCAGCAGCTACGGACAGGCGTACAATGAGCAGTTCTTC.

The chain is built from TRBV10-3 and TRBJ2-1, with 11 bases aligning to TRBD2. The V segment lost 3 bases and the J segment 4 bases; nucleotides outside the gene matches: 5. Germline V gives CDR1 ENHRY, CDR2 SYGVKD. The CDR3 extends over 16 amino acids. The CDR3 loop reads CAISDNLAGGYNEQFF. CDR3 coding DNA: TGTGCCATCAGTGACAATCTAGCGGGGGGTTACAATGAGCAGTTCTTC.

The V and J genes are TRBV10-2 and TRBJ1-1; D gene uncertain. The V end was cut by 0 bases, the J end by 9 bases, with 8 bases between. The CDR3 contains 12 residues. Germline CDR1 and CDR2: WSHSY and SAAADI. CDR3 in amino acids: CASSESPQQAFF. CDR3 DNA: TGCGCCAGCAGTGAGTCCCCACAGCAAGCTTTCTTT.

The chain employs TRBV2 and TRBJ1-5; D remains ambiguous. This CDR3 has 14 residues. Germline values: CDR1 SNHLY, CDR2 FYNNEI. The germline V and J ends were trimmed by 6 bases and 4 bases, with 13 bases remaining between them. The CDR3 is CASSPVWLNQPQHF. As DNA, the CDR3 is TGTGCCAGCAGCCCCGTTTGGCTGAATCAGCCCCAGCATTTT. Full variable domain (missing parts from reference TRBV2 and TRBJ1-5): EPEVTQTPSHQVTQMGQEVILRCVPISNHLYFYWYRQILGQKVEFLVSFYNNEISEKSEIFDDQFSVERPDGSNFTLKIRSTKLEDSAMYFCASSPVWLNQPQHFGDGTRLSIL.

This chain uses TRBV28 with TRBJ1-2; 9 nucleotides line up with TRBD1. Germline assignment: CDR1 MDHEN and CDR2 SYDVKM. V lost 2 bases to trimming and J lost 12 bases; unmatched junction nucleotides: 10. This CDR3 has 14 amino acids. CDR3 nucleotides: TGTGCCAGCAGTTTAGGGGCCGGGACAGGGTTCAACACCTTC. Translation: CASSLGAGTGFNTF.

The chain has TRBV5-1 and TRBJ2-7; 14 positions agree with TRBD2. The CDR3 sequence is 17 residues long. The germline gives CDR1 SGHRS, CDR2 YFSETQ. The trim removed 4 bases at V and 2 bases at J, leaving 8 bases unmatched. CDR3 sequence reads: CASSTAGTSGGAYEQYF. CDR3 in DNA: TGCGCCAGCAGCACAGCCGGGACTAGCGGGGGAGCCTACGAGCAGTACTTC.

The chain has TRBV7-9 and TRBJ2-7, with TRBD1 identical over 7 bases. The ends lost 4 bases at V and 3 bases at J; junction bases unmatched: 6. This CDR3 region has 14 residues. The germline V gene has CDR1 SEHNR and CDR2 FQNEAQ (reference sequence). The CDR3: CASSYTSGGYEQYF. The CDR3 nucleotides are TGTGCCAGCAGCTACACTTCAGGGGGCTACGAGCAGTACTTC.

The gene calls are TRBV6-5 and TRBJ1-3; a possible D gene is TRBD1 (6 bases). CDR1 and CDR2 (germline): MNHEY, SVGAGI. The CDR3 has 15 residues. The V and J ends lost 4 bases and 4 bases respectively, with 14 bases between them. DNA of the CDR3: TGTGCCAGCAGTTCCCCAGGGGCGGAGGGAAACACCATATATTTT. Encoded protein: CASSSPGAEGNTIYF.

Worth noting for this clone: The junction shows a germline mismatch at one end, possibly a read error. The chain employs TRBV6-5 and TRBJ1-2; 10 bases match TRBD1. Germline-derived CDR1 and CDR2 are MNHEY and SVGAGI. The CDR3 extends over 15 amino acids. DNA of the CDR3: TGTGCCACCCAAGGACAGGGGGGGACTAACTATGGCTACCCCTTC. It specifies CATQGQGGTNYGYPF.

The chain uses TRBV19 and TRBJ1-4; possibly TRBD1 for D (6 bases). Trimming left V 9 bases short and J 5 bases short, with 19 bases between. The CDR3 loop spans 15 amino acids. Per germline, CDR1 LNHDA and CDR2 SQIVND (reference sequence). The CDR3 nucleotides read TGTGCCAGGGGGACGAAGGGGGGGGCGAATGAAAAACTGTTTTTT. Residues: CARGTKGGANEKLFF.

The CDR3 region has the DNA TGTGCCAGCAGCTTGAATAGCGGGGGGGCTCCCGGGGAGCTGTTTTTT. Encoded protein: CASSLNSGGAPGELFF. The V and J genes are TRBV5-6 and TRBJ2-2; the match to TRBD2 covers 11 bases. The junction had 5 bases not matched to a gene; V was cut back by 1 base and J by 6 bases. The V gene's germline CDR1 is SGHDT and CDR2 YYEEEE. The CDR3 extends over 16 amino acids.

This clone was seen only once. The chain combines TRBV19 with TRBJ1-4; weak D call: TRBD1 (5 bases). The CDR3 spans 13 residues. Germline CDR1 reads LNHDA; CDR2 reads SQIVND (reference sequence). The V and J ends lost 5 bases and 4 bases respectively, with 8 bases between them. The CDR3 spells CASSDRVNEKLFF. The CDR3 DNA is TGTGCCAGTAGTGACAGAGTTAATGAAAAACTGTTTTTT. The full variable domain, in which reference TRBV19 and TRBJ1-4 provide the parts outside the CDR3, is DGGITQSPKYLFRKEGQNVTLSCEQNLNHDAMYWYRQDPGQGLRLIYYSQIVNDFQKGDIAEGYSVSREKKESFPLTVTSAQKNPTAFYLCASSDRVNEKLFFGSGTQLSVL.

This clone has just one count. This chain connects TRBV5-5 to TRBJ1-4; no clear D. The germline gives CDR1 SGHKS, CDR2 YYEKEE (reference sequence). The CDR3 sequence is 15 residues long. The V and J ends lost 0 bases and 2 bases respectively, with 8 bases between them. The CDR3 nucleotides are TGTGCCAGCAGCTTGGGTACAACCACTAATGAAAAACTGTTTTTT. Its protein product is CASSLGTTTNEKLFF. Looking up the rest from reference TRBV5-5 and TRBJ1-4 gives the full variable domain: DAGVTQSPTHLIKTRGQQVTLRCSPISGHKSVSWYQQVLGQGPQFIFQYYEKEERGRGNFPDRFSARQFPNYSSELNVNALLLGDSALYLCASSLGTTTNEKLFFGSGTQLSVL.

The chain carries TRBV28 and TRBJ1-3, with D possibly being TRBD1 (6 bases). Germline-derived CDR1 and CDR2 are MDHEN and SYDVKM. V lost 4 bases, J lost 0 bases, and 13 bases lay in between. The CDR3 contains 16 residues. This chain's CDR3 is CASSYPDRVSGNTIYF. The CDR3 nucleotides read TGTGCCAGCAGTTATCCGGACAGAGTCTCTGGAAACACCATATATTTT.

The chain couples TRBV29-1 to TRBJ1-2, with D hard to call. CDR3 length: 13 amino acids. Per germline, CDR1 SQVTM and CDR2 ANQGSEA. Deletions cut 4 bases from V and 10 bases from J, with 19 bases between. CDR3 sequence reads: CSVAALSGLDYTF. The CDR3 nucleotides read TGCAGCGTTGCCGCATTATCAGGCCTCGACTACACCTTC.

The chain employs TRBV7-6 and TRBJ1-6; 7 bases map to TRBD1. The CDR3 contains 16 residues. CDR1 and CDR2 (germline): SGHVS, FNYEAQ. V shed 0 bases, J shed 7 bases, and the junction held 6 bases outside the gene matches. The DNA for the CDR3 is TGTGCCAGCAGCTTAGCGCTACAGGGGTCGAATTCACCCCTCCACTTT. Residues: CASSLALQGSNSPLHF.

In DNA form, the CDR3 reads TGCGCCAGCAGCTTGGGTGTGACAGGGGGCTACACCTTC. Translating gives CASSLGVTGGYTF. The chain carries TRBV5-1 and TRBJ1-2; 7 positions agree with TRBD1. Germline lookup yields CDR1 SGHRS and CDR2 YFSETQ. This CDR3 comprises 13 residues. V lost 0 bases to trimming and J lost 8 bases; unmatched junction nucleotides: 4.